This T cell receptor beta chain was recovered during a study of shared clonotypes between healthy human individuals. Study summary: The donors, two women and three men, were aged 18 to 49.

The CDR3 is 15 residues long. Germline loops: CDR1 KGHSH, CDR2 LQKENI. With 4 bases clipped from V and 0 bases from J, the junction kept 6 bases outside the gene matches. TCRdb keeps only in-frame clones here, not all; method: immunoSEQ multiplex PCR. The profile shows 2 million to 2.5 million clones, 90% to 96% of them singletons. This chain connects TRBV18 to TRBJ2-7; 7 nucleotides match TRBD1. The sequenced sample was naive CD4+ T cells sorted from blood. Noted subset: CD45RA+ positively selected. The clonotype was recovered from a man aged 18 to 29 in good health. CDR3 coding DNA: TGTGCCAGCTCACTCGGACAGGCGAACTCCTACGAGCAGTACTTC. Translating it yields CASSLGQANSYEQYF. The full variable domain, in which reference TRBV18 and TRBJ2-7 provide the parts outside the CDR3, is NAGVMQNPRHLVRRRGQEARLRCSPMKGHSHVYWYRQLPEEGLKFMVYLQKENIIDESGMPKERFSAEFPKEGPSILRIQQVVRGDSAAYFCASSLGQANSYEQYFGPGTRLTVT.